This TCR beta chain was profiled in a study of blood T cell repertoires in COVID-19. Source study methods: Reference gene primers were amplified, and this amplification served to estimate nucleated cell counts. Sequenced by immunoSEQ multiplex PCR; TCRdb stores in-frame clones only, minus some. V and J calls and clone size are given by that table; D and trimming were obtained from the DNA. The repertoire consists of approximately 220,000 clones, with 90% occurring once and the leading ten covering less than 15%. V lost 2 bases and J 9 bases, leaving 9 bases between the germline ends. The germline V gene encodes CDR1 SGHDT and CDR2 YYEEEE. CDR3 length: 12 amino acids.

The sequenced sample was PBMCs or T cells enriched from blood (not recorded which). The rearrangement links TRBV5-6 to TRBJ1-5, with D hard to call. This sequence originates from a man aged 30-40 years who had been exposed to COVID-19. The CDR3 region is CASSFGLGPQHF. The CDR3 DNA reads TGTGCCAGCAGCTTCGGGTTAGGGCCCCAGCATTTT.